Below, 26 T cell receptor beta chains from the same sample are listed, as sequenced in a study of blood T cell repertoires in COVID-19. The table came from immunoSEQ multiplex PCR; TCRdb's copy has only in-frame clones and leaves some out. The sample has around 170,000 clones, more than 85% seen once; the top ten hold 0.5% to 0.6%. The sequencing input was peripheral blood. These receptors were taken from a man over 45 with acute or convalescent COVID-19.

The rearrangement uses TRBV9 and TRBJ2-3, with 10 bases fitting TRBD2. J was trimmed by 3 bases and V by 4 bases; bases with no gene match: 5. The CDR3 is made up of 15 amino acids. Germline V gene lookup returns CDR1 SGDLS and CDR2 YYNGEE. The DNA for the CDR3 is TGTGCCAGCAGCAATAGCGGGGGGTTTACAGATACGCAGTATTTT. Protein sequence: CASSNSGGFTDTQYF.

This chain connects TRBV6-2 or TRBV6-3 to TRBJ2-5; 14 positions agree with TRBD2. The J segment lost 4 bases and the V segment lost 2 bases, leaving 6 bases of the junction unmatched. The V gene's germline CDR1 is MNHEY and CDR2 SVGEGT. The CDR3 has 17 residues. The CDR3 DNA is TGTGCCAGCAGTTACGGGACTAGCGGGAGTACGGGAGAGACCCAGTACTTC. It codes for CASSYGTSGSTGETQYF.

The CDR3: CAISESGQYEQYV. For the CDR3, the DNA is TGTGCCATCAGTGAGTCAGGACAGTACGAGCAGTACGTC. V and J are TRBV10-3 and TRBJ2-7; D is perhaps TRBD1 (6 bases). This CDR3 spans 13 amino acids. Germline V gives CDR1 ENHRY, CDR2 SYGVKD. The V end lost 0 bases, the J end lost 4 bases, and 7 bases lay between the germline ends.

This sequence joins TRBV27 and TRBJ2-1; the match to TRBD2 covers 7 bases. Germline V gives CDR1 MNHEY, CDR2 SMNVEV (reference sequence). The CDR3 has 15 residues. V lost 6 bases, J lost 4 bases, and 9 bases stayed unmatched. The chain's CDR3 is CASSSRPSGYNEQFF. For the CDR3, the DNA is TGTGCCAGCAGCTCTCGGCCTAGCGGATACAATGAGCAGTTCTTC.

This sequence joins TRBV5-1 and TRBJ2-2, with D perhaps matching TRBD1 (5 bases). Trimming left V 4 bases short and J 0 bases short, with 13 bases between. CDR1 and CDR2 (germline): SGHRS, YFSETQ. The CDR3 covers 16 residues. The chain's CDR3 is CASSRRQGTNTGELFF. The CDR3, as DNA: TGCGCCAGCAGCCGACGTCAGGGAACGAACACCGGGGAGCTGTTTTTT.

This chain joins TRBV5-4 and TRBJ2-1, with D possibly TRBD2 on 7 matching bases. V gave up 1 base and J gave up 7 bases, with 21 bases separating them. Germline-derived CDR1 and CDR2 are SGHNT and YYREEE (reference sequence). CDR3 length: 17 amino acids. DNA for the CDR3: TGTGCCAGCAGCTTGAGTGCGGGGGCGCCCCGGGGGAATGAGCAGTTCTTC. Its protein product is CASSLSAGAPRGNEQFF.

This clone has just one count. This chain connects TRBV13 to TRBJ2-3, with a weak D call TRBD1 (6 bases). The ends were cut back, 6 bases at V and 11 bases at J, with 21 bases in the middle. The CDR3 runs 14 residues. Looked up from germline, CDR1 is PRHDT and CDR2 is FYEKMQ (reference sequence). Here the CDR3 reads CASRWSSGTRVQYF. CDR3 DNA: TGTGCCAGCAGGTGGTCTTCCGGGACACGTGTGCAGTATTTT.

The chain uses TRBV7-2 and TRBJ2-1, with 7 nucleotides matching TRBD1. CDR1 and CDR2 from the germline V gene are SGHTA and FQGNSA. V was clipped by 6 bases and J by 4 bases; unmatched bases: 6. The CDR3 extends over 14 amino acids. The CDR3 region has the DNA TGTGCCAGCAGGAATCGGGACAGTTACAATGAGCAGTTCTTC. This translates into CASRNRDSYNEQFF.

The chain has TRBV6-2 or TRBV6-3 and TRBJ1-4; possibly TRBD1 for D (6 bases). Trimming took 5 bases from V and 2 from J, leaving 15 bases between them. Germline CDR1 and CDR2: MNHEY and SVGEGT. CDR3 length equals 16 residues. The DNA for the CDR3 is TGTGCCAGCAGTCAACACAGGGTGCCGACTAATGAAAAACTGTTTTTT. This translates into CASSQHRVPTNEKLFF.

This clone was recorded only once. As DNA, the CDR3 is TGTGCCAGTAGTGCTAGCGGGGTGGCCCAAGAGACCCAGTACTTC. Translating it yields CASSASGVAQETQYF. The rearrangement uses TRBV19 and TRBJ2-5; 9 bases agree with TRBD2. Germline lookup yields CDR1 LNHDA and CDR2 SQIVND (reference sequence). The trim removed 5 bases at V and 1 base at J, leaving 5 bases unmatched. The CDR3 loop spans 15 amino acids.

The gene calls are TRBV11-3 and TRBJ2-1, with 12 bases identical to TRBD2. Trimming took 4 bases from V and 9 from J; bases not matched to a gene: 7. CDR3 size: 15 residues. Per the germline V gene, CDR1 is SGHNT and CDR2 is YENEEA. The CDR3 DNA is TGTGCCAGCAGCTCCCGGACTAGCGGGAAAGGTGAGCAGTTCTTC. It is translated as CASSSRTSGKGEQFF.

This clone came up many times. CDR3 sequence reads: CASSPQPGQGGEQYF. The CDR3 nucleotides are TGTGCCAGCAGCCCTCAACCGGGACAGGGGGGTGAGCAGTACTTC. The chain employs TRBV4-2 and TRBJ2-7; 11 positions agree with TRBD1. Germline CDR1 is LGHNA and CDR2 is YNFKEQ. Trimming cost V 4 bases and J 7 bases; bases outside gene matches: 9. The CDR3 covers 15 residues.

This chain joins TRBV19 and TRBJ2-3, with D tentatively TRBD2 (6 bases). Germline V CDR1 and CDR2: LNHDA, SQIVND (reference sequence). CDR3 size: 15 residues. Deletions cut 5 bases from V and 0 bases from J, with 12 bases between. CDR3 nucleotides: TGTGCCAGTAGTGGGTCGGGGGTTAGCACAGATACGCAGTATTTT. Its translation: CASSGSGVSTDTQYF.

This chain links TRBV6-1 with TRBJ2-2; the match to TRBD1 covers 7 bases. With 3 bases clipped from V and 13 bases from J, the junction kept 11 bases outside the gene matches. CDR1 is MNHNS, CDR2 SASEGT, per germline. This CDR3 is built from 14 residues. The CDR3 nucleotides read TGTGCCAGCAGTGAGGGACAGCCCTCATCGCGGCTGTTTTTT. It specifies CASSEGQPSSRLFF.

The CDR3 region is CASSFRQGDVQYF. CDR3 in DNA: TGTGCCAGCAGCTTCCGACAGGGCGACGTTCAGTACTTC. This chain uses TRBV5-8 with TRBJ2-4, with TRBD1 identical over 7 bases. CDR3 length: 13 amino acids. The V gene's germline CDR1 is SGHTS and CDR2 YDEGEE. The junction had 7 bases not matched to a gene; V was cut back by 2 bases and J by 11 bases.

V is TRBV9 and J is TRBJ2-3; a possible D gene is TRBD2 (6 bases). Germline V lookup: CDR1 SGDLS, CDR2 YYNGEE. The V and J ends lost 0 bases and 2 bases respectively, with 16 bases between them. The CDR3 runs to 17 residues. CDR3 sequence: CASSVAVSWEVTDTQYF. CDR3 DNA: TGTGCCAGCAGCGTAGCTGTCTCCTGGGAGGTCACAGATACGCAGTATTTT.

J is TRBJ1-5 and V is TRBV28; 8 nucleotides line up with TRBD1. The junction had 10 bases not matched to a gene; V was cut back by 6 bases and J by 6 bases. CDR3 length equals 15 residues. Germline CDR1 MDHEN, CDR2 SYDVKM. CDR3 in amino acids: CASSPQGAGGQPQHF. The CDR3 DNA is TGTGCCAGCAGCCCGCAGGGGGCAGGGGGTCAGCCCCAGCATTTT.

V usage is TRBV14 and J usage is TRBJ1-1; a possible D gene is TRBD1 (6 bases). CDR3 size: 17 residues. Germline values: CDR1 SGHDN, CDR2 FVKESK. The V end lost 0 bases, the J end lost 1 base, and 15 bases lay between the germline ends. CDR3 coding DNA: TGTGCCAGCAGCCAAGAGGGGCTGGGACATTGGAACACTGAAGCTTTCTTT. Residues: CASSQEGLGHWNTEAFF.

This clone was found once. The rearrangement uses TRBV10-3 and TRBJ2-7; D is possibly TRBD1 (5 bases). V lost 5 bases and J 3 bases, leaving 5 bases between the germline ends. The length of the CDR3 is 11 residues. Germline V CDR1 and CDR2: ENHRY, SYGVKD. The DNA of the CDR3 is TGTGCCATCAGTACAGGCTACGAGCAGTACTTC. Translating it yields CAISTGYEQYF.

The chain couples TRBV6-5 to TRBJ2-1, with D possibly being TRBD1 (7 bases). From germline, CDR1 is MNHEY and CDR2 SVGAGI. The CDR3 extends over 15 amino acids. Trimming removed 6 bases at V and 3 bases at J, with 15 bases between. CDR3 in amino acids: CASRRDRLNYNEQFF. CDR3 DNA sequence: TGTGCCAGCAGGCGGGACAGACTAAACTACAATGAGCAGTTCTTC.

The chain couples TRBV12-3 or TRBV12-4 to TRBJ1-2; TRBD1 aligns across 10 bases. The CDR3 length is 13 residues. The V gene end was trimmed by 7 bases and the J gene end by 5 bases; junction bases not matched to a gene: 4. CDR3 sequence reads: CASTRQGAYGYTF. In DNA form, the CDR3 reads TGTGCCAGCACCAGACAGGGGGCTTATGGCTACACCTTC.

The V call is TRBV3-1 (or the pseudogene TRBV3-2), the J call TRBJ2-5; no firm D call. Trimming removed 0 bases at V and 2 bases at J, with 10 bases between. This CDR3 contains 15 residues. Germline CDR1 and CDR2: LGHDT and YNNKEL (reference sequence). As DNA, the CDR3 is TGTGCCAGCAGCCAAGATGTGTGGCGGCAAGAGACCCAGTACTTC. It codes for CASSQDVWRQETQYF.

The chain is built from TRBV6-6 and TRBJ1-2; D is undetermined. Germline-derived CDR1 and CDR2 are MNHNY and SVGAGI (reference sequence). The V end was cut by 5 bases, the J end by 8 bases, with 12 bases between. CDR3 length: 12 amino acids. Written as DNA, the CDR3 is TGTGCCAGCAGTAATACCCGGTCCGGCTACACCTTC. It is translated as CASSNTRSGYTF.

There are a few counts of this clone. V is TRBV28 and J is TRBJ2-1; 10 nucleotides match TRBD2. From germline, CDR1 is MDHEN and CDR2 SYDVKM. This CDR3 has 16 amino acids. The J segment lost 1 base and the V segment lost 4 bases, leaving 4 bases of the junction unmatched. CDR3 nucleotides: TGTGCCAGCAGTTATGCTAGCGGGAGTTCCTACAATGAGCAGTTCTTC. It encodes CASSYASGSSYNEQFF.

V gene TRBV11-2 combines with J gene TRBJ2-1; TRBD1 aligns across 9 bases. This CDR3 is built from 15 residues. The germline CDR1 and CDR2 sequences are SGHAT and FQNNGV. The V gene end was trimmed by 2 bases and the J gene end by 2 bases; junction bases not matched to a gene: 1. The CDR3 region is CASSLRTGAYNEQFF. The CDR3 DNA follows: TGTGCCAGCAGCTTAAGGACAGGGGCCTACAATGAGCAGTTCTTC.

The V gene is TRBV30, the J gene TRBJ1-6; no reliable D call. Germline V CDR1 and CDR2: GTSNPN, SVGIG (reference sequence). CDR3 length: 17 amino acids. Trimming shortened V by 2 bases and J by 0 bases, and 14 bases separated the two germline ends. CDR3 nucleotides: TGTGCCTGGAGTACCTCCCGTACCAGCTCCTATAATTCACCCCTCCACTTT. Translation: CAWSTSRTSSYNSPLHF.